The T cell receptor (beta chain) under discussion was sequenced for a study of cytomegalovirus exposure and HLA in healthy donors (dated by TCRdb to 2016 to 2017). About the full investigation: The 666 repertoires of the first cohort and the roughly 120 validation repertoires were produced on the same platform, according to a later analysis. High-throughput TCR immunosequencing, statistical association of individual TCRs with disease status, and machine learning were combined to predict cytomegalovirus infection status. The aim of the study was to test whether cataloging public T cell receptors could identify signatures of past pathogen exposure. A separate validation cohort of roughly 120 different subjects was used in addition to the roughly 620-subject first cohort.

Donors formed part of the validation cohort, which comprised about 130 subjects and was distinct from the first cohort of some 700 subjects. The investigation overall reported the following: The validation cohort had no HLA typing available for a later analysis, so co-occurrence within that cohort was assessed over all 120 or so repertoires. In vitro tests confirmed that three of the cytomegalovirus-associated TCR beta chains recognize cytomegalovirus antigens. While some public TCRs were present in many individuals, most TCR sequences turned up only very rarely across donors. In both the original and validation cohorts, the classifier was reported to diagnose cytomegalovirus status with high specificity and sensitivity. The study listed over 150 TCR beta chains as associated with cytomegalovirus. Of the cluster scores, roughly 95% were above 0 in a later analysis, which found that TCRs clustered in the first cohort also tended to co-occur in the roughly 130 validation repertoires. The authors suggested that the approach could potentially be extended to other disease states and immunological phenotypes.

Library preparation used the immunoSEQ multiplex PCR assay. Per the authors' processing: A statistical classification framework was built for diagnosing cytomegalovirus status from the catalog of TCR beta chain sequences. TCRdb mirrors the immuneACCESS table, restricted to in-frame sequences. Some clones are absent from its copies; in checked studies, under half trace to an unresolved V gene, and the reason for the others is unknown. From that table come the V and J calls and clone size; the DNA was used to work out D and trimming. For this sample the table gives 260,000 or so clones, of which roughly 90% were detected only once. Jointly, the top ten make up roughly 1% of the sample. Of note for this clone: Its specific antigen is unknown. Nothing much larger sits one base from this clone, and base qualities are not available.

As encoded in the germline V gene, CDR1 is LGHNA while CDR2 is YSLEER. At the junction V is shortened by 0 bases and J by 1 base; bases outside the gene matches: 0. The CDR3 runs 16 amino acids, cysteine and phenylalanine included. Solely the CDR3 DNA is kept, with 48 bases framed from the first base. This sequence originates from a woman between 18 and 29 years old in good health and CMV-seronegative. The chain was built from TRBV4-3 and TRBJ2-1; TRBD2 fits 10 bases in the junction. The sequencing sample was made of PBMCs. The DNA sequence is TGCGCCAGCAGCCAAGAACTAGCGGGGTCCTACAATGAGCAGTTCTTC. Its amino acids are CASSQELAGSYNEQFF.